Listed below are T cell receptor beta chains from one sample, sequenced in a study of blood T cell repertoires in COVID-19. Generated by immunoSEQ multiplex PCR, the TCRdb table keeps only in-frame clones and is missing some. In the table there are approximately 150,000 clones, around four fifths of which are singletons. Sequencing input: peripheral blood. These receptors were obtained from a human donor in a cohort sampled during active COVID-19. CDR3s include the opening cysteine and the closing phenylalanine or tryptophan. D genes are given only for firm matches. Rows give clone size only sometimes, using once, few, many, or a class for an expanded clone.

clone size | CDR3 length | D gene | J gene | V gene | CDR3 DNA | CDR3 protein
- | 14 | - | TRBJ1-1 | TRBV18 | TGTGCCAGCTCAACAGCGGTGGATGGCCCTGAAGCTTTCTTT | CASSTAVDGPEAFF
- | 15 | - | TRBJ2-3 | TRBV2 | TGTGCCAGCAGGCTCCGGGACATCCTCACAGATACGCAGTATTTT | CASRLRDILTDTQYF
few | 16 | TRBD2 | TRBJ2-3 | TRBV30 | TGTGCCTGGAGTGCCGAGGCGGGGGGGGCTGGAGATACGCAGTATTTT | CAWSAEAGGAGDTQYF
- | 15 | TRBD2 | TRBJ2-5 | TRBV5-1 | TGCGCCAGCAGCTATACTAGCGAAACACAAGAGACCCAGTACTTC | CASSYTSETQETQYF
- | 15 | TRBD1 | TRBJ2-2 | TRBV28 | TGTGCCAGCAGTGACTCCGGGACAGGCACCGGGGAGCTGTTTTTT | CASSDSGTGTGELFF
- | 15 | - | TRBJ1-6 | TRBV6-5 | TGTGCCAGCAGTTGGACCCGGGACACAAATTCACCCCTCCACTTT | CASSWTRDTNSPLHF
- | 17 | TRBD1 | TRBJ2-2 | TRBV10-3 | TGTGCCATCAGTGAGTTGGGACAGGCGCCCAGCACCGGGGAGCTGTTTTTT | CAISELGQAPSTGELFF
- | 17 | TRBD1 | TRBJ1-5 | TRBV5-5 | TGTGCCAGCAGCGAAGGGGGCCGGGGGCTGATCGATCAGCCCCAGCATTTT | CASSEGGRGLIDQPQHF
- | 17 | TRBD2 | TRBJ2-3 | TRBV5-1 | TGCGCCAGCAGCCTGGGGCTAGCGGGGGGACCCGCAGATACGCAGTATTTT | CASSLGLAGGPADTQYF
- | 15 | - | TRBJ1-5 | TRBV4-1 | TGCGCCAGCAGCCAAGTGGTATCGGGCAATCAGCCCCAGCATTTT | CASSQVVSGNQPQHF
- | 16 | TRBD2 | TRBJ2-5 | TRBV7-8 | TGTGCCAGCACCCCACTAGCGGGGGGCCTTCAAGAGACCCAGTACTTC | CASTPLAGGLQETQYF
- | 15 | TRBD2 | TRBJ2-7 | TRBV18 | TGTGCCAGCTCTCCCTCTAGCGGGGGGGCGAGGGAGCAGTACTTC | CASSPSSGGAREQYF
few | 15 | - | TRBJ1-2 | TRBV18 | TGTGCCAGCTCAAGCGCCGACGGCCCTAACTATGGCTACACCTTC | CASSSADGPNYGYTF
- | 15 | - | TRBJ2-3 | TRBV18 | TGTGCCAGCTCACCCAGGAGGGAGCCCGCGGATACGCAGTATTTT | CASSPRREPADTQYF
- | 15 | TRBD2 | TRBJ2-2 | TRBV28 | TGTGCCAGCAGTTTACGGGGGGGAAGAACCGGGGAGCTGTTTTTT | CASSLRGGRTGELFF
- | 18 | TRBD2 | TRBJ2-3 | TRBV7-9 | TGTGCCAGCAGCTCTAGATTTGTGGGACTAGCGGACACAGATACGCAGTATTTT | CASSSRFVGLADTDTQYF
- | 13 | - | TRBJ1-3 | TRBV3-1/TRBV3-2 | TGTGCCAGCAGCGCTAGCTCTGGAAACACCATATATTTT | CASSASSGNTIYF
once | 14 | TRBD1 | TRBJ2-2 | TRBV2 | TGTGCCAGCAGTTGGGACAGGGTAAACGGGGAGCTGTTTTTT | CASSWDRVNGELFF
- | 17 | TRBD1 | TRBJ2-1 | TRBV5-6 | TGTGCCAGCAGCTCGCGGGACAGGTGGATTTCAGACAATGAGCAGTTCTTC | CASSSRDRWISDNEQFF
- | 14 | TRBD1 | TRBJ1-5 | TRBV28 | TGTGCCAGCGTCAGGGGGTATAGCAATCAGCCCCAGCATTTT | CASVRGYSNQPQHF
once | 16 | TRBD1 | TRBJ1-2 | TRBV27 | TGTGCCAGCAGTTTAAACGCCAGGGGGCGAATCTATGGCTACACCTTC | CASSLNARGRIYGYTF
- | 16 | TRBD2 | TRBJ2-1 | TRBV6-4 | TGTGCCAGCAGTGCTTCCGGGGGGTTCTCCTACAATGAGCAGTTCTTC | CASSASGGFSYNEQFF
- | 14 | - | TRBJ1-1 | TRBV11-2 | TGTGCCAGCAGCTGGCGGGGGGAAGTGGATGAAGCTTTCTTT | CASSWRGEVDEAFF
- | 17 | TRBD1 | TRBJ1-6 | TRBV9 | TGTGCCAGCAGCGTAGCTCCGGTTCGGACAGGGAATTCACCCCTCCACTTT | CASSVAPVRTGNSPLHF
- | 16 | TRBD2 | TRBJ2-5 | TRBV7-2 | TGTGCCAGCAGCACCACGGGACTAGCGGGGGGACCTACCCAGTACTTC | CASSTTGLAGGPTQYF
- | 17 | - | TRBJ2-7 | TRBV10-1 | TGCGCCAGCAGTGAGCCCATCATCCGGGACAAGTGGGACGAGCAGTACTTC | CASSEPIIRDKWDEQYF
- | 14 | - | TRBJ2-1 | TRBV19 | TGTGCCAGTAGCACCGAGGGCTCCTACAATGAGCAGTTCTTC | CASSTEGSYNEQFF
few | 15 | TRBD1 | TRBJ1-3 | TRBV2 | TGTGCCAGCAGTTCGGACAGGGGCAGAGAAAACACCATATATTTT | CASSSDRGRENTIYF
- | 15 | - | TRBJ2-1 | TRBV9 | TGTGCCAGCAGCGTAGGACCTACTAGAAGGGATGAGCAGTTCTTC | CASSVGPTRRDEQFF
once | 16 | TRBD1 | TRBJ1-2 | TRBV19 | TGTGCCAGTACCGAGGACAGGGTCCAAAATAACTATGGCTACACCTTC | CASTEDRVQNNYGYTF
once | 15 | TRBD1 | TRBJ2-2 | TRBV19 | TGTGCCAGTAGAGGGACAGGGGGCGCCACCGGGGAGCTGTTTTTT | CASRGTGGATGELFF
few | 11 | - | TRBJ1-2 | TRBV20-1 | TGCAGTGCTAGAGATCGGTGGGGCTACACCTTC | CSARDRWGYTF
- | 16 | - | TRBJ2-2 | TRBV28 | TGTGCCAGCAGTTTCCCTGCTAGCGTTAACACCGGGGAGCTGTTTTTT | CASSFPASVNTGELFF
- | 14 | - | TRBJ2-1 | TRBV9 | TGTGCCAGCAGCGTAGCGGGAGTATCCAATGAGCAGTTCTTC | CASSVAGVSNEQFF
few | 18 | TRBD2 | TRBJ2-7 | TRBV3-1/TRBV3-2 | TGTGCCAGCAGCCAACCGAGACTAGCGGGGGGTAGCTCCTACGAGCAGTACTTC | CASSQPRLAGGSSYEQYF
- | 19 | TRBD2 | TRBJ2-3 | TRBV4-1 | TGCGCCAGCAGCCCCCGTGGGACTAGCGGGAGGGCCGGGACAGATACGCAGTATTTT | CASSPRGTSGRAGTDTQYF
- | 14 | - | TRBJ2-2 | TRBV29-1 | TGCAGCGTTGCTGGTCTAAAGAACACCGGGGAGCTGTTTTTT | CSVAGLKNTGELFF
- | 16 | - | TRBJ2-1 | TRBV2 | TGTGCCAGCCTGAGTTTAATTTTCGGGGACTACAATGAGCAGTTCTTC | CASLSLIFGDYNEQFF
- | 14 | TRBD2 | TRBJ2-5 | TRBV5-1 | TGCGCCAGCAGTAAGCGGGAGAGGCTTGAGACCCAGTACTTC | CASSKRERLETQYF
- | 15 | TRBD1 | TRBJ1-6 | TRBV11-3 | TGTGCCAGCAGCTTATCCGGACAGGGAAATTCACCCCTCCACTTT | CASSLSGQGNSPLHF
- | 17 | TRBD2 | TRBJ2-2 | TRBV15 | TGTGCCACCAGCAGAGATCTAACGGGGGGACACACCGGGGAGCTGTTTTTT | CATSRDLTGGHTGELFF
- | 14 | - | TRBJ2-5 | TRBV6-6 | TGTGCCAGCAGCCCGGACCCGGAGGGAAAGACCCAGTACTTC | CASSPDPEGKTQYF
once | 15 | - | TRBJ1-5 | TRBV3-1/TRBV3-2 | TGTGCCAGCAGCCAAGGATTCCCAGGAAATCAGCCCCAGCATTTT | CASSQGFPGNQPQHF
- | 15 | TRBD2 | TRBJ2-1 | TRBV6-6 | TGTGCCAGCAGAACACTAGCGCCATCCTACAATGAGCAGTTCTTC | CASRTLAPSYNEQFF
- | 14 | - | TRBJ1-4 | TRBV2 | TGTGCCAGCAGTTCCCAGGGTATCGGTGAAAAACTGTTTTTT | CASSSQGIGEKLFF
few | 16 | - | TRBJ2-2 | TRBV7-2 | TGTGCCAGCAGCTTAGATCGAGGGATGATCACCGGGGAGCTGTTTTTT | CASSLDRGMITGELFF
- | 15 | TRBD1 | TRBJ2-7 | TRBV7-9 | TGTGCCAGCAGCTTAGTGGGACAGGGTTCCTACGAGCAGTACTTC | CASSLVGQGSYEQYF
once | 15 | TRBD1 | TRBJ2-7 | TRBV11-3 | TGTGCCAGCAGCCAAGACAGGGGGCAGGGGTACGAGCAGTACTTC | CASSQDRGQGYEQYF
- | 17 | - | TRBJ2-6 | TRBV5-4 | TGTGCCAGCAGCCGAGGGAACCTGGTCTCTGGGGCCAACGTCCTGACTTTC | CASSRGNLVSGANVLTF
- | 13 | - | TRBJ1-2 | TRBV6-2/TRBV6-3 | TGTGCCAGCAGTTTGGAGATAAACTATGGCTACACCTTC | CASSLEINYGYTF
- | 19 | - | TRBJ1-2 | TRBV19 | TGTGCCAGTAGTATATATGGGCGGATTTCGGGGGGCTCGGACTATGGCTACACCTTC | CASSIYGRISGGSDYGYTF